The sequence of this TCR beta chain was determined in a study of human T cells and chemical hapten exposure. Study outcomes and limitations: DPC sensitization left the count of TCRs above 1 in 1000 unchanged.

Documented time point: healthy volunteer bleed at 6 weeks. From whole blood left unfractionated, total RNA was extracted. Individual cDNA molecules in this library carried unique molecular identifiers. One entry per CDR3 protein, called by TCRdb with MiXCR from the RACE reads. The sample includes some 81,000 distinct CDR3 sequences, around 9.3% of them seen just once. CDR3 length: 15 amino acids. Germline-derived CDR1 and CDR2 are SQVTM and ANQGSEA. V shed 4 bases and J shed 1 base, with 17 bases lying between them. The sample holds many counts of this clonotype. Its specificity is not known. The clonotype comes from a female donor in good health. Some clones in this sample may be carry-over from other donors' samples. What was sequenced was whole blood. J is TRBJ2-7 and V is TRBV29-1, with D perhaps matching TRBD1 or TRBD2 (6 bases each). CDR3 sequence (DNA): TGCAGCGTTGCGCTTGCGGAGGGACATTCCTACGAGCAGTACTTC. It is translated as CSVALAEGHSYEQYF.